The TCR beta chain under discussion was sequenced for a study of blood T cell repertoires in COVID-19. The wider study: The United States, Italy and Spain supplied acute and convalescent COVID-19 samples.

Libraries were prepared by immunoSEQ multiplex PCR; TCRdb keeps only in-frame clonotypes and omits some of them. The sample lists under 250,000 clones, roughly 86% occurring once. Trimming stripped 7 bases from V and 6 bases from J, with 10 bases between. CDR3 length: 13 residues. CDR1 MNHEY and CDR2 SVGAGI come from the germline V gene. This clonotype originated in a woman aged 60 to 75 with acute or convalescent COVID-19. Sequencing was done on a sample of peripheral blood. This rearrangement joins TRBV6-5 to TRBJ1-6; a possible D gene is TRBD1 (5 bases). DNA of the CDR3: TGTGCCAGCACAGGACATACTAATTCACCCCTCCACTTT. Translated: CASTGHTNSPLHF.